The 22 T cell receptor beta chains below all came from one sample that was sequenced in a study of cytomegalovirus exposure and HLA in healthy donors. The PCR made use of 60 Vbeta and 13 Jbeta primers. Libraries were prepared by immunoSEQ multiplex PCR; TCRdb keeps only in-frame clonotypes and omits some of them. This sample has about 100,000 clones; approximately 70% occur once, and the top ten carry 9.5% to 13%. Sequencing input: PBMCs. The origin of the receptors is a man aged 35 to 55 in good health and CMV-seropositive.

The chain joins TRBV7-9 to TRBJ2-2; possibly TRBD1 for D (6 bases). The CDR3 length is 17 residues. In germline, CDR1 is SEHNR, CDR2 FQNEAQ (reference sequence). The V gene lost 5 bases and the J gene lost 4 bases, with 20 bases spanning the gap. Here the CDR3 reads CASSPRPRTALTGELFF. The CDR3 nucleotides are TGTGCCAGCAGCCCCCGACCCCGGACAGCGCTCACCGGGGAGCTGTTTTTT.

Comment on this clone: Other DNA sequences of this sample code for an identical CDR3. This rearrangement joins TRBV11-2 to TRBJ2-7; D perhaps matches TRBD1 (5 bases). Between the trimmed V and J ends, which lost 5 bases and 3 bases, there was a span of 11 bases. The germline V gene encodes CDR1 SGHAT and CDR2 FQNNGV. This CDR3 is built from 13 residues. The CDR3 nucleotides read TGTGCCAGCAGCCTTACCGACAGCTACGAGCAGTACGTC. It encodes CASSLTDSYEQYV.

V and J are TRBV5-1 and TRBJ2-1; 14 bases fit TRBD2. Germline V gene data show CDR1 as SGHRS and CDR2 as YFSETQ. CDR3 length: 18 residues. The J segment lost 0 bases and the V segment lost 0 bases, leaving 2 bases of the junction unmatched. CDR3 coding DNA: TGCGCCAGCAGCTTGGCCGGGACTAGCGGGAGCTCCTACAATGAGCAGTTCTTC. It encodes CASSLAGTSGSSYNEQFF.

This rearrangement joins TRBV27 to TRBJ1-2; weak D call: TRBD1 (5 bases). The V end lost 5 bases, the J end lost 3 bases, and 13 bases lay between the germline ends. There are 14 residues in the CDR3. Germline V CDR1 and CDR2: MNHEY, SMNVEV (reference sequence). Here the CDR3 reads CASSPWGGHYGYTF. The DNA for the CDR3 is TGTGCCAGCAGTCCGTGGGGGGGTCACTATGGCTACACCTTC.

The genes are TRBV10-3 and TRBJ2-7; 11 bases are a match to TRBD1. From germline, CDR1 is ENHRY and CDR2 SYGVKD. Trimming took 0 bases from V and 3 from J; bases not matched to a gene: 1. The CDR3 is 15 residues long. The CDR3 region has the DNA TGTGCCATCAGTGAGTCAGGGACAGGGGGCTACGAGCAGTACGTC. Protein: CAISESGTGGYEQYV.

J is TRBJ2-2 and V is TRBV29-1; D is undetermined. Trimming shortened V by 5 bases and J by 2 bases, and 12 bases separated the two germline ends. The CDR3 consists of 14 residues. Germline V gene data show CDR1 as SQVTM and CDR2 as ANQGSEA. CDR3 sequence: CSVLFPVNTGELFF. The CDR3 DNA reads as TGCAGCGTTCTTTTCCCCGTAAACACCGGGGAGCTGTTTTTT.

V gene TRBV19 combines with J gene TRBJ1-2, with 7 bases that match TRBD1. Per the germline V gene, CDR1 is LNHDA and CDR2 is SQIVND (reference sequence). V gave up 6 bases and J gave up 4 bases; unmatched junction bases: 5. This CDR3 region has 13 residues. The CDR3 DNA follows: TGTGCCAGTAGATCACAGGGGACCTATGGCTACACCTTC. It translates to CASRSQGTYGYTF.

The chain combines TRBV7-9 with TRBJ2-7, with 8 bases matching TRBD1. Germline assignment: CDR1 SEHNR and CDR2 FQNEAQ (reference sequence). The CDR3 has 12 residues. V was pared by 5 bases and J by 4 bases, with 1 base of the junction left unmatched. The CDR3 protein is CASSRDRYEQYV. CDR3 DNA: TGTGCCAGCAGCCGGGACAGGTACGAGCAGTACGTC.

This sequence joins TRBV28 and TRBJ1-1, with D uncertain. The CDR3 spans 13 residues. V dropped 4 bases and J dropped 5 bases, with 11 bases sitting between them. In germline, CDR1 is MDHEN, CDR2 SYDVKM. The CDR3 coding sequence is TGTGCCAGCAGTTCCATACAGTATACTGAAGCTTTCTTT. It codes for CASSSIQYTEAFF.

The genes are TRBV5-4 and TRBJ2-7; D is possibly TRBD2 (5 bases). The V gene lost 4 bases and the J gene lost 2 bases, with 13 bases spanning the gap. Germline V CDR1 and CDR2: SGHNT, YYREEE (reference sequence). The CDR3 length is 14 residues. The DNA of the CDR3 is TGTGCCAGCAGCACCTCGTCGAGGGCCTACGAGCAGTACTTC. This encodes CASSTSSRAYEQYF.

In nucleotides, the CDR3 is TGTGCCAGCAGTCCCGGGACTACAGCCAATGAGCAGTTCTTC. Protein product: CASSPGTTANEQFF. The chain links TRBV9 to TRBJ2-1; 7 bases align to TRBD2. Per germline, CDR1 SGDLS and CDR2 YYNGEE. This CDR3 spans 14 amino acids. The V gene end was trimmed by 5 bases and the J gene end by 6 bases; junction bases not matched to a gene: 8.

The chain combines TRBV10-1 with TRBJ1-1; D unresolved. The CDR3 runs 13 residues. The V and J ends lost 4 bases and 3 bases respectively, with 9 bases between them. Germline V lookup: CDR1 WNHNN, CDR2 SYGVQD (reference sequence). CDR3 region: CASSGQAYTEAFF. The CDR3 coding sequence is TGCGCCAGCAGTGGGCAGGCCTACACTGAAGCTTTCTTT.

The J gene is TRBJ2-3, the V gene TRBV6-4, with 8 bases identical to TRBD2. Trimming took 0 bases from V and 1 from J; bases not matched to a gene: 3. This CDR3 comprises 16 residues. Germline V gene sequence: CDR1 MRHNA, CDR2 SNTAGT. The CDR3 loop is CASSDSAGDGTDTQYF. CDR3 nucleotides: TGTGCCAGCAGTGACTCAGCGGGAGACGGCACAGATACGCAGTATTTT.

This sequence joins TRBV7-9 and TRBJ1-6; tentatively, D is TRBD1 (6 bases). Trimming pared 3 bases from V and 5 bases from J, leaving 11 bases between. Germline V gives CDR1 SEHNR, CDR2 FQNEAQ (reference sequence). The CDR3 consists of 15 residues. CDR3 sequence (DNA): TGTGCCAGCAGCTTGTTTAGGACAGATAATTCACCCCTCCACTTT. It is translated as CASSLFRTDNSPLHF.

The gene calls are TRBV7-9 and TRBJ2-5; D is perhaps TRBD2 (5 bases). CDR3 size: 12 residues. Germline CDR1 reads SEHNR; CDR2 reads FQNEAQ (reference sequence). Trimming removed 3 bases from V and 5 bases from J, with 7 bases in between. CDR3 region: CASSFGGETQYF. DNA of the CDR3: TGTGCCAGCAGCTTTGGCGGGGAGACCCAGTACTTC. The full variable domain, completed using reference TRBV7-9 and TRBJ2-5, is DTGVSQNPRHKITKRGQNVTFRCDPISEHNRLYWYRQTLGQGPEFLTYFQNEAQLEKSRLLSDRFSAERPKGSFSTLEIQRTEQGDSAMYLCASSFGGETQYFGPGTRLLVL.

This clone came up a few times. The rearrangement links TRBV19 to TRBJ2-3; 8 bases fit TRBD1. The CDR3 consists of 12 residues. Germline V CDR1 and CDR2: LNHDA, SQIVND (reference sequence). Trimming took 5 bases from V and 11 from J; bases not matched to a gene: 6. CDR3 sequence (DNA): TGTGCCAGTAGTGCGTCCGGGACAGGGCAGTATTTT. Amino acids: CASSASGTGQYF.

The chain recombines TRBV30 with TRBJ2-7, with TRBD1 matching over 8 bases. This CDR3 has 12 residues. The V gene end was trimmed by 4 bases and the J gene end by 3 bases; junction bases not matched to a gene: 2. Looked up from germline, CDR1 is GTSNPN and CDR2 is SVGIG (reference sequence). CDR3: CAWTGGYYEQYF. CDR3 in DNA: TGTGCCTGGACAGGGGGCTACTACGAGCAGTACTTC.

This clone was observed a few times. The chain joins TRBV6-1 to TRBJ1-1; TRBD1 is a possible D gene (6 bases). Trimming removed 5 bases from V and 0 bases from J, with 10 bases in between. The germline gives CDR1 MNHNS, CDR2 SASEGT. The CDR3 loop spans 14 amino acids. The CDR3 loop reads CASSQQGLNTEAFF. Here the CDR3 DNA reads TGTGCCAGCAGTCAACAGGGCCTGAACACTGAAGCTTTCTTT.

This clone was seen a handful of times. The V and J genes are TRBV23-1 and TRBJ1-6; D gene ambiguous. TRBV23-1 is assigned to the ORF class and has an uncertain function. With 2 bases removed from V and 12 bases from J, the gap between germline ends came to 11 bases. The CDR3 sequence is 13 residues long. CDR3 in amino acids: CASSQGTEVPLHF. The DNA for the CDR3 is TGCGCCAGCAGTCAAGGAACAGAAGTACCCCTCCACTTT.

The rearrangement uses TRBV29-1 and TRBJ1-4; a weak D match, TRBD1 (5 bases). V shed 3 bases and J shed 8 bases, with 19 bases lying between them. Germline CDR1 and CDR2: SQVTM and ANQGSEA. The CDR3 totals 15 residues. CDR3 region: CSVDISGGREEKLFF. The DNA of the CDR3 is TGCAGCGTTGATATTTCGGGGGGACGTGAAGAAAAACTGTTTTTT.

The chain carries TRBV13 and TRBJ2-5; 9 bases line up with TRBD2. This CDR3 contains 14 residues. The junction had 5 bases not matched to a gene; V was cut back by 6 bases and J by 3 bases. The germline V gene has CDR1 PRHDT and CDR2 FYEKMQ (reference sequence). Here the CDR3 reads CASRLREGKETQYF. CDR3 nucleotide sequence: TGTGCCAGCAGACTGCGGGAGGGTAAAGAGACCCAGTACTTC.

The V and J genes are TRBV4-2 and TRBJ1-5; D may be TRBD1 (5 bases). The germline V gene encodes CDR1 LGHNA and CDR2 YNFKEQ. This CDR3 has 15 amino acids. V was shortened by 0 bases and J by 7 bases, with 13 bases between the two germline ends. CDR3 sequence: CASSQDSGGGQPQHF. The CDR3 region has the DNA TGTGCCAGCAGCCAAGATTCAGGCGGGGGGCAGCCCCAGCATTTT.